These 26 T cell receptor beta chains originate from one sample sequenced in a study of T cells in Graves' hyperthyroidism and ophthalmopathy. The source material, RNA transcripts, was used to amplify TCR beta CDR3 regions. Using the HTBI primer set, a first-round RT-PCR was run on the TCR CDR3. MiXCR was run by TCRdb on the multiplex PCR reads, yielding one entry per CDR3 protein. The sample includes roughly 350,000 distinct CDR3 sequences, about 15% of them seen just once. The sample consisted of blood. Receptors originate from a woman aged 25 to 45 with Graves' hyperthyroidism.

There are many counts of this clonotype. CDR3 sequence reads: CASRRGRGAPETQYF. CDR3 in DNA: TGTGCCAGCAGGAGGGGCCGGGGTGCCCCAGAGACCCAGTACTTC. The V gene is TRBV7-2, the J gene TRBJ2-5; the D call may be TRBD1 or TRBD2 (5 bases each). V lost 6 bases to trimming and J lost 4 bases, with 18 bases between them. The CDR3 extends over 15 amino acids. Germline V gene data show CDR1 as SGHTA and CDR2 as FQGNSA.

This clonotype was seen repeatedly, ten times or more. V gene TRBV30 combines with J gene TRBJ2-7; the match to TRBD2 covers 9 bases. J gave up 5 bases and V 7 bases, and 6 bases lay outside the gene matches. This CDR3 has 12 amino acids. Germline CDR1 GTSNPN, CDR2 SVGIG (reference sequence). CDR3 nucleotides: TGTGCCTCGGGACTAGCTTTCGACGAGCAGTACTTC. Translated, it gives CASGLAFDEQYF.

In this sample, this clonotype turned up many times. The CDR3 bases are TGTGCCAGCAGTTACCCCACAGGGTTGTTATCAGATACGCAGTATTTT. It translates to CASSYPTGLLSDTQYF. V is TRBV6-6 and J is TRBJ2-3; tentatively, D is TRBD1 (6 bases). Germline-derived CDR1 and CDR2 are MNHNY and SVGAGI (reference sequence). CDR3 size: 16 residues. V was pared by 2 bases and J by 4 bases, with 16 bases between.

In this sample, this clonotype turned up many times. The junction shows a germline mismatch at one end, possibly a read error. The CDR3 here is CASSPLRENTGELFF. CDR3 bases: TGTGCTAGCAGCCCCTTGCGGGAGAACACCGGGGAGCTGTTTTTT. The genes are TRBV7-7 and TRBJ2-2; tentatively, D is TRBD2 (6 bases). The germline V gene encodes CDR1 SSHAT and CDR2 FNYEAQ (reference sequence). There are 15 residues in the CDR3.

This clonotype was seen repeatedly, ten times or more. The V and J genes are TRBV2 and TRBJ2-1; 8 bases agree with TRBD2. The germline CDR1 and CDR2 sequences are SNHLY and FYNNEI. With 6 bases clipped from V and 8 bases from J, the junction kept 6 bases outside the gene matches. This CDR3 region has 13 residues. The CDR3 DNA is TGTGCCAGCAGCAGGACTAGCTTATATGAGCAGTTCTTC. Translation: CASSRTSLYEQFF.

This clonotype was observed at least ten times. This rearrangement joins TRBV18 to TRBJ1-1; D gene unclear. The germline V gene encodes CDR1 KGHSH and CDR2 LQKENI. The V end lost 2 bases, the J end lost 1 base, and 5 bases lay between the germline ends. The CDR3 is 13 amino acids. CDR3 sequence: CASSPAANTEAFF. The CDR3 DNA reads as TGTGCCAGCTCACCAGCAGCGAACACTGAAGCTTTCTTT.

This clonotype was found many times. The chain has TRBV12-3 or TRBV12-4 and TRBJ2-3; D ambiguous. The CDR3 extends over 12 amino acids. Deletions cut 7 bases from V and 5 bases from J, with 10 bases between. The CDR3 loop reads CASTSLIDTQYF. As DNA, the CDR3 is TGTGCCAGCACTTCACTAATAGATACGCAGTATTTT.

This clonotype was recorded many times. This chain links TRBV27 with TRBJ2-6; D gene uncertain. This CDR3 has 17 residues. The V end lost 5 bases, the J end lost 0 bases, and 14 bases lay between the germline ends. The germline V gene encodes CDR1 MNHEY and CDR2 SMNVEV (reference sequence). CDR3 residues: CASSPRTPLSGANVLTF. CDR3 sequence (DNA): TGTGCCAGCAGTCCAAGGACGCCCCTCTCTGGGGCCAACGTCCTGACTTTC.

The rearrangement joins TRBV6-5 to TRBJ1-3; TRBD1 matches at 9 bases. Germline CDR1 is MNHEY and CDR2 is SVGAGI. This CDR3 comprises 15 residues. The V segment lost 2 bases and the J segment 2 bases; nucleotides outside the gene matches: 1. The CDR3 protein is CASSYGTGTGNTIYF. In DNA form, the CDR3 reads TGTGCCAGCAGTTACGGGACAGGGACTGGAAACACCATATATTTT.

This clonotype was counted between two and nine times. The CDR3 loop reads CSVEAPGPGGVQYF. DNA for the CDR3: TGCAGCGTGGAGGCCCCGGGCCCCGGGGGAGTGCAGTACTTC. The chain uses TRBV29-1 and TRBJ2-7, with D possibly matching TRBD2 (6 bases). Germline-derived CDR1 and CDR2 are SQVTM and ANQGSEA. The CDR3 is 14 amino acids. V lost 6 bases, J lost 9 bases, and 24 bases lay in between.

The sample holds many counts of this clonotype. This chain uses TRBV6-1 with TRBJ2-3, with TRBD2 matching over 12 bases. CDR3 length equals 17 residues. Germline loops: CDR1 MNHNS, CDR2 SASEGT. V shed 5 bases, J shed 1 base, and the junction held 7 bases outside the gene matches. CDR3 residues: CASSNRLAGDRTDTQYF. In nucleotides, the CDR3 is TGTGCCAGCAGTAACCGACTAGCGGGAGATCGCACAGATACGCAGTATTTT.

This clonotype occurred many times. The CDR3 bases are TGTGCCAGCAGCCCGGACAGGGACGTGGAGACCCAGTACTTC. This encodes CASSPDRDVETQYF. V usage is TRBV7-3 and J usage is TRBJ2-5, with 8 nucleotides matching TRBD1. The germline CDR1 and CDR2 sequences are SGHTA and FQGTGA. J was trimmed by 5 bases and V by 5 bases; bases with no gene match: 7. This CDR3 region has 14 residues.

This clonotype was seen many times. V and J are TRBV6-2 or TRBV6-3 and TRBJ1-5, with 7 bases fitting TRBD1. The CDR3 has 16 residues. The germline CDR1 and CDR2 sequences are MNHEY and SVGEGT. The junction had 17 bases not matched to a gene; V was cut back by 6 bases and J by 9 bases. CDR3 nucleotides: TGTGCCAGCAGAACTCTACGGGGGACAGCCCATGGGCCCCAGCATTTT. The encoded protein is CASRTLRGTAHGPQHF.

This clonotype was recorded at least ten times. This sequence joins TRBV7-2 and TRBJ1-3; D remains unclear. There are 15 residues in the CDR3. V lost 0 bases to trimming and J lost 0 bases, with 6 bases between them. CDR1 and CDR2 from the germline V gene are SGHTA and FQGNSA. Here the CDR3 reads CASSLAGSSGNTIYF. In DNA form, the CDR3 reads TGTGCCAGCAGCTTAGCAGGATCCTCTGGAAACACCATATATTTT. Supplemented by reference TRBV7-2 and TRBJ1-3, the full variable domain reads GAGVSQSPSNKVTEKGKDVELRCDPISGHTALYWYRQSLGQGLEFLIYFQGNSAPDKSGLPSDRFSAERTGGSVSTLTIQRTQQEDSAVYLCASSLAGSSGNTIYFGEGSWLTVV.

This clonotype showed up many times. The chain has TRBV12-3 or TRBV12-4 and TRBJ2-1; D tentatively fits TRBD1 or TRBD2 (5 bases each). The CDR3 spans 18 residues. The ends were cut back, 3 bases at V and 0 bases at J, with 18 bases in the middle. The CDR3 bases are TGTGCCAGCAGTTTGAGGCGAGGGGCGCACCCCTCCTACAATGAGCAGTTCTTC. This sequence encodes CASSLRRGAHPSYNEQFF.

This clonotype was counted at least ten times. Here the CDR3 reads CASIYDTRTRGKNTEAFF. Here the CDR3 DNA reads TGTGCCAGCATCTACGACACCCGGACCAGAGGGAAGAACACTGAAGCTTTCTTT. The chain carries TRBV6-1 and TRBJ1-1; no definite D call. The CDR3 contains 18 residues. The germline CDR1 and CDR2 sequences are MNHNS and SASEGT. Trimming took 7 bases from V and 1 from J, leaving 25 bases between them.

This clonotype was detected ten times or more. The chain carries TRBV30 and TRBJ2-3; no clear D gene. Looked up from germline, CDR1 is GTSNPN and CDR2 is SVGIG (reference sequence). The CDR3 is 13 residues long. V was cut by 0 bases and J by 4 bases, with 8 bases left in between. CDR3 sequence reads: CAWSVLVADTQYF. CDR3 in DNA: TGTGCCTGGAGTGTATTGGTTGCAGATACGCAGTATTTT.

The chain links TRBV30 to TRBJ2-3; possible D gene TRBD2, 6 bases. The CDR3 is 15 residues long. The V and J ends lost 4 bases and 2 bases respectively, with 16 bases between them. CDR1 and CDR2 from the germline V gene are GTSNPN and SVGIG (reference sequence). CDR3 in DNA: TGTGCCTGGAACTACCAAACGGGGGACACAGATACGCAGTATTTT. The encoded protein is CAWNYQTGDTDTQYF.

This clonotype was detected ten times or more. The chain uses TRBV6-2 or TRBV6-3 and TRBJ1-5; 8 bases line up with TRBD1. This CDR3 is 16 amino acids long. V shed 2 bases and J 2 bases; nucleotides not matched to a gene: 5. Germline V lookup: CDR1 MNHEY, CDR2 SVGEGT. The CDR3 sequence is CASSYPTGVGNQPQHF. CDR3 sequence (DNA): TGTGCCAGCAGTTACCCGACAGGGGTGGGCAATCAGCCCCAGCATTTT.

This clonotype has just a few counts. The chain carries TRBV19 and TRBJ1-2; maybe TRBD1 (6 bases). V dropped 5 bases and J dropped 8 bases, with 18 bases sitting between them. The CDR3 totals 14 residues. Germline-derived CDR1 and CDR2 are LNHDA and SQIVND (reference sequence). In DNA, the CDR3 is TGTGCCAGTAGTTCCACAGGGACCGCGCGAGGCTACACCTTC. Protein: CASSSTGTARGYTF.

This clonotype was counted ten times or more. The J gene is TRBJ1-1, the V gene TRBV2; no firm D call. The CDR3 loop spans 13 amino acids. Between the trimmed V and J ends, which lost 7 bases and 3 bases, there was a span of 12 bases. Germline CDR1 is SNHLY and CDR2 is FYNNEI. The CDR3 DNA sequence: TGTGCCAGCATCAAAGTTGAGGACACTGAAGCTTTCTTT. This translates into CASIKVEDTEAFF.

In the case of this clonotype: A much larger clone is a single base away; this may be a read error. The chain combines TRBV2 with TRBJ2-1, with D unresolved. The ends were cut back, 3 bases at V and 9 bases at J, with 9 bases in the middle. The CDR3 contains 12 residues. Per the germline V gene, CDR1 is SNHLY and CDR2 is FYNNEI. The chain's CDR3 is CASSDKRIEQFF. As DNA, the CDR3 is TGTGCCAGCAGTGATAAGAGGATTGAGCAGTTCTTC.

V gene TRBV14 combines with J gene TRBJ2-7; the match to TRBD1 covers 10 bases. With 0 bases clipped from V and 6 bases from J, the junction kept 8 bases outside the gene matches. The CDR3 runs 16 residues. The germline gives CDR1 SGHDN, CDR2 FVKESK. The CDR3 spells CASSQDLGRDRGEQYF. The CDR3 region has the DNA TGTGCCAGCAGCCAAGATCTCGGGCGGGACAGGGGCGAGCAGTACTTC.

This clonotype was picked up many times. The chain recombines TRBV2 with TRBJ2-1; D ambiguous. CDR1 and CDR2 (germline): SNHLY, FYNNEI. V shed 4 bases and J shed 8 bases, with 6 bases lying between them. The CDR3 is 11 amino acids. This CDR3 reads CASSVFDEQFF. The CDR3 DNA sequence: TGTGCCAGCAGTGTATTCGATGAGCAGTTCTTC. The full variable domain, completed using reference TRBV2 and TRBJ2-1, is EPEVTQTPSHQVTQMGQEVILRCVPISNHLYFYWYRQILGQKVEFLVSFYNNEISEKSEIFDDQFSVERPDGSNFTLKIRSTKLEDSAMYFCASSVFDEQFFGPGTRLTVL.

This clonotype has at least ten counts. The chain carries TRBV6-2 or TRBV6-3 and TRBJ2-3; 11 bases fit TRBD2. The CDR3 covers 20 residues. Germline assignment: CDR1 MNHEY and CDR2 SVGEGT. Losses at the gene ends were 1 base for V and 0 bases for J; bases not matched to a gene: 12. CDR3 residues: CASSYFGLAGGQPSTDTQYF. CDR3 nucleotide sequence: TGTGCCAGCAGTTACTTTGGGCTAGCGGGAGGACAACCTAGCACAGATACGCAGTATTTT.

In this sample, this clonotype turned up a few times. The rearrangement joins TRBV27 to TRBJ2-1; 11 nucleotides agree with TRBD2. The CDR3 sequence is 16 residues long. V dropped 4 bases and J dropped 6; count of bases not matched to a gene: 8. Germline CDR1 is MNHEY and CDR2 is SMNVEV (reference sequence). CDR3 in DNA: TGTGCCAGCAGTTCCCCACTAGCGGGAGTTGGCAATGAGCAGTTCTTC. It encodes CASSSPLAGVGNEQFF.